The sequence of this T cell receptor (beta chain) was determined in a study of shared clonotypes between healthy human individuals. The V gene lost 7 bases and the J gene lost 3 bases, with 10 bases spanning the gap. From germline, CDR1 is SQVTM and CDR2 ANQGSEA. This CDR3 has 11 residues. The naive CD8 population came from CD45RO-negative cells selected for CCR7, without terminally differentiated effector memory CD45RA+ cells. General study points: Deeper or shallower sequencing was expected to change how clonotypes are shared among donors. Researchers found naive subsets generally carried larger estimated richness than memory subsets.

Concerning this clone itself: Its antigen is not identified.

Only in-frame clones appear in the TCRdb table, and some are missing; sequencing was by immunoSEQ multiplex PCR. In the table there are over 750,000 clones, about 96% of which are singletons. Sequencing used naive CD8+ T cells sorted from blood. The TCR comes from a young man in good health. This chain links TRBV29-1 with TRBJ2-7; D gene ambiguous. CDR3 nucleotides: TGCAGCGCCGACAAGGACTACGAGCAGTACTTC. Amino acid sequence: CSADKDYEQYF.